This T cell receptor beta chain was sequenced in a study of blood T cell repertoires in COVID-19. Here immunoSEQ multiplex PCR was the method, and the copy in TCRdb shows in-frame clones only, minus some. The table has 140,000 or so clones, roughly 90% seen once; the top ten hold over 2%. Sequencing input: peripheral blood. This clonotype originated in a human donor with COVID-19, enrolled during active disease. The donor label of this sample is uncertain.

CDR3 bases: TGTGCCAGCAGCTTCCGGGACAGGGCGGACACCGGGGAGCTGTTTTTT. Translated: CASSFRDRADTGELFF. The rearrangement uses TRBV7-8 and TRBJ2-2; TRBD1 matches 9 bases. The germline gives CDR1 SGHVS, CDR2 FQNEAQ. The CDR3 sequence is 16 residues long. The J segment lost 3 bases and the V segment lost 3 bases, leaving 5 bases of the junction unmatched.